These T cell receptor beta chains were read from a single sample in a study of blood T cell repertoires in COVID-19. The assay was immunoSEQ multiplex PCR, and TCRdb's table has in-frame clones only and misses some. In the table there are about 230,000 clones, 87% of which are singletons. Sequenced: PBMCs or T cells enriched from blood (not recorded which). The receptor set was obtained from a young man who had recovered from COVID-19. Each CDR3 is given without its conserved first and last residue. Rows give clone size only sometimes, using once, few, many, or a class for an expanded clone.

>TRBJ2-3|TRBV27|-
ASSLASPLRDTQY
>TRBJ2-5|TRBV7-3|-
ASSLLAGKTQY
>TRBJ1-1|TRBV19|-
ASSPQGYTEAF
>TRBJ1-2|TRBV7-2|-
ASSLIAQEYGYT
>TRBJ2-2|TRBV10-2|-
ASSQGGVGELF
>TRBJ2-1|TRBV30|-
AWSVILVSYNEQF
>TRBJ1-5|TRBV19|-
ASSILVASGNQPQH
>TRBJ1-2|TRBV3-1/TRBV3-2|-
ASSHQNYGYT
>TRBJ1-1|TRBV28|-
ASSLSATEAF
>TRBJ1-5|TRBV2|once
ASRGDRGDQPQH
>TRBJ1-2|TRBV6-5|-
ASSYHEGVNGYT
>TRBJ1-1|TRBV4-3|-
ASSPHWTGENEAF
>TRBJ2-3|TRBV6-1|-
ASSEGPLQRGRHPSTDTQY
>TRBJ1-1|TRBV11-2|-
ASSFEPGGAF